This TCR beta chain was retrieved from a study of blood T cell repertoires in COVID-19. Trimming removed 4 bases at V and 5 bases at J, with 9 bases between. The CDR3 covers 13 residues. From germline, CDR1 is MNHEY and CDR2 SMNVEV (reference sequence). As processed by the authors: The authors estimated nucleated cell counts from reference gene primer amplification. This table comes from immunoSEQ multiplex PCR, and its TCRdb copy is limited to in-frame clones, with some not included. From that table come the V and J calls and clone size; the DNA was used to work out D and trimming. The table includes more than 150,000 clones, around 81% detected once. Followed over time, Seattle patients had been enrolled while infection was active.

Source material: peripheral blood. V usage is TRBV27 and J usage is TRBJ1-5, with D tentatively TRBD1 (5 bases). The source is an elderly woman with COVID-19, enrolled during active disease. The CDR3 region is CASSWGGDQPQHF. In nucleotides, the CDR3 is TGTGCCAGCAGTTGGGGCGGAGATCAGCCCCAGCATTTT.